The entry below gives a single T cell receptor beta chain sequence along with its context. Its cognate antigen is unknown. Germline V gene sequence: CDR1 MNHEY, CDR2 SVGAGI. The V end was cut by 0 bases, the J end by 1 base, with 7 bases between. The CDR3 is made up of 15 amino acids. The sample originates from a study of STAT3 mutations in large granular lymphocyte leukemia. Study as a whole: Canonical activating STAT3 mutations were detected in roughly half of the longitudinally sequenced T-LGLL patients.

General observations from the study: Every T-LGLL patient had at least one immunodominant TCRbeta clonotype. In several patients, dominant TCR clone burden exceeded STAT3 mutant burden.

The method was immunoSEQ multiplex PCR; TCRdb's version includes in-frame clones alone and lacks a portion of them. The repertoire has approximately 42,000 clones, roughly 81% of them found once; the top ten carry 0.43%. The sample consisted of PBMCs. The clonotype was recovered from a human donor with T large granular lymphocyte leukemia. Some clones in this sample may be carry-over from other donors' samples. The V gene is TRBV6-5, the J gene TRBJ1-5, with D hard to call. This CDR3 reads CASSYSPDSNQPQHF. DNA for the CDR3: TGTGCCAGCAGTTACTCCCCGGACAGCAATCAGCCCCAGCATTTT.